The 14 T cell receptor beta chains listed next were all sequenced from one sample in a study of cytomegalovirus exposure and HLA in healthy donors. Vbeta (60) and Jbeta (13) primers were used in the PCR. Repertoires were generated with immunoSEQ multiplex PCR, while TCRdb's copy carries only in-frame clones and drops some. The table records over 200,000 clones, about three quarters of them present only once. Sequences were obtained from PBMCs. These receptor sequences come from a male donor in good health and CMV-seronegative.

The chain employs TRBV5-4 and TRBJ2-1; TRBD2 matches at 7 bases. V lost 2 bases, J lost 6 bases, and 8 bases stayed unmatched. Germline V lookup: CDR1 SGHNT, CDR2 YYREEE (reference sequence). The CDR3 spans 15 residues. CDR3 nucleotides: TGTGCCAGCAGCTTATGGGCGGGAGTCGTCAATGAGCAGTTCTTC. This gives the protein CASSLWAGVVNEQFF.

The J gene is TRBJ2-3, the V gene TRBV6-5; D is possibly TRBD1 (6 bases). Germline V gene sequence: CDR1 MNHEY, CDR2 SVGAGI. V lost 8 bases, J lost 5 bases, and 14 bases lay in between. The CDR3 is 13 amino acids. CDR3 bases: TGTGCCAGCGGGGGACAAGCCTTAGATACGCAGTATTTT. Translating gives CASGGQALDTQYF.

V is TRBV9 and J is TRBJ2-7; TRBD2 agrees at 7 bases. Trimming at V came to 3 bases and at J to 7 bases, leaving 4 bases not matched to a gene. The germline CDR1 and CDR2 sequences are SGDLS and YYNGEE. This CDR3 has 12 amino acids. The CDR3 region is CASSAGGGEQYF. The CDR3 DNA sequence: TGTGCCAGCAGCGCCGGGGGAGGGGAGCAGTACTTC.

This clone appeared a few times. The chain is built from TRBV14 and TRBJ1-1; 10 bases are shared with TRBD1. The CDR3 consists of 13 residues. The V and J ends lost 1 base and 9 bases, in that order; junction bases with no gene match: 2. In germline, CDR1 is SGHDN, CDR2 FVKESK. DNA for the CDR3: TGTGCCAGCAGCCAAGGGACAGGGGGAAAAGCTTTCTTT. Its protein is CASSQGTGGKAFF.

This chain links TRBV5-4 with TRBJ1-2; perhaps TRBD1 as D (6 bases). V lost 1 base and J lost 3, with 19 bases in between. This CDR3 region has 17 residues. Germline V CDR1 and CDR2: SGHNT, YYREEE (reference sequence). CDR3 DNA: TGTGCCAGCAGCTTGCCCCAAAGGCGACAGGAGTACTATGGCTACACCTTC. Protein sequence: CASSLPQRRQEYYGYTF.

The CDR3 here is CASSPLFGYTF. The CDR3 DNA reads as TGTGCCAGCAGCCCCCTTTTTGGCTACACCTTC. V gene TRBV7-9 combines with J gene TRBJ1-2; D gene uncertain. The CDR3 loop spans 11 amino acids. V lost 5 bases and J 7 bases, leaving 8 bases between the germline ends. The germline V gene encodes CDR1 SEHNR and CDR2 FQNEAQ (reference sequence).

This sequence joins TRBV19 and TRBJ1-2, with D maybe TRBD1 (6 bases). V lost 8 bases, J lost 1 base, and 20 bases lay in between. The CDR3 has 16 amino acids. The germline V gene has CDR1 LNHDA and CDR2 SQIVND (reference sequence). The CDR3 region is CASGKGRDKYNYGYTF. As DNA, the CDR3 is TGTGCCAGTGGAAAGGGCCGGGACAAATATAACTATGGCTACACCTTC.

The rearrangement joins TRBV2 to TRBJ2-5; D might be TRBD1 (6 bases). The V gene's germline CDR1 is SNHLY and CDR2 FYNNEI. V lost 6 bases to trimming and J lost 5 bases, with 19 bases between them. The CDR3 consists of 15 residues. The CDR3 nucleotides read TGTGCCAGCAGGCGGGCGGGTGAGGGGGTTGAGACCCAGTACTTC. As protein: CASRRAGEGVETQYF.

The CDR3 loop reads CASSPRDRMMNTEAFF. The DNA for the CDR3 is TGCGCCAGCAGCCCCCGGGACAGAATGATGAACACTGAAGCTTTCTTT. The chain recombines TRBV5-1 with TRBJ1-1; the match to TRBD1 covers 7 bases. V shed 4 bases, J shed 0 bases, and the junction held 9 bases outside the gene matches. The CDR3 is made up of 16 amino acids. The germline V gene encodes CDR1 SGHRS and CDR2 YFSETQ.

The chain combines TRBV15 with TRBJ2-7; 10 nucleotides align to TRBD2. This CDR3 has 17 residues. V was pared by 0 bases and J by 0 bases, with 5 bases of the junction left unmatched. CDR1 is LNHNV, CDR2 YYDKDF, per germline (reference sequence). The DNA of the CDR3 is TGTGCCACCAGCAGAGATTACGGGACTAGCGTCTCCTACGAGCAGTACTTC. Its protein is CATSRDYGTSVSYEQYF.

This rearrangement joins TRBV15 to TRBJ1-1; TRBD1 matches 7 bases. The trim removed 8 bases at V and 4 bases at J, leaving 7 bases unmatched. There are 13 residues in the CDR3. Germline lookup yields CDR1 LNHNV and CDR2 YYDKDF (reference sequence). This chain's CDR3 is CATEQTGSTEAFF. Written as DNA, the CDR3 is TGTGCCACCGAGCAGACAGGGTCCACTGAAGCTTTCTTT.

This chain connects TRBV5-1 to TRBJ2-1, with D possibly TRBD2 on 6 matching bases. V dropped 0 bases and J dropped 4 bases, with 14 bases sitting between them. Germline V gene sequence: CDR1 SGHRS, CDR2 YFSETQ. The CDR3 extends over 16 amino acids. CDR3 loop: CASSLEPSDVYNEQFF. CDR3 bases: TGCGCCAGCAGCTTGGAACCTAGCGATGTTTACAATGAGCAGTTCTTC.

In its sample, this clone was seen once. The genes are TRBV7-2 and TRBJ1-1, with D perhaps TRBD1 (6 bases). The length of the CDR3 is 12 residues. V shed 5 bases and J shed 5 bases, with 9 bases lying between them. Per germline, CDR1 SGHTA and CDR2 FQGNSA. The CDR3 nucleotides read TGTGCCAGCAGCAACAGGGTTACTGAAGCTTTCTTT. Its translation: CASSNRVTEAFF.

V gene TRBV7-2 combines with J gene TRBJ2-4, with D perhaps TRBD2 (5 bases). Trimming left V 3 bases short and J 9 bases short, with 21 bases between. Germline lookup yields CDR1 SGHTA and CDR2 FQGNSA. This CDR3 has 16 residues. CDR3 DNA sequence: TGTGCCAGCAGCTTTCCTGGACTTCCGGATAAAGGCATTCAGTACTTC. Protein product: CASSFPGLPDKGIQYF. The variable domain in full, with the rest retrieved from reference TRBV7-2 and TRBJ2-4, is GAGVSQSPSNKVTEKGKDVELRCDPISGHTALYWYRQSLGQGLEFLIYFQGNSAPDKSGLPSDRFSAERTGGSVSTLTIQRTQQEDSAVYLCASSFPGLPDKGIQYFGAGTRLSVL.